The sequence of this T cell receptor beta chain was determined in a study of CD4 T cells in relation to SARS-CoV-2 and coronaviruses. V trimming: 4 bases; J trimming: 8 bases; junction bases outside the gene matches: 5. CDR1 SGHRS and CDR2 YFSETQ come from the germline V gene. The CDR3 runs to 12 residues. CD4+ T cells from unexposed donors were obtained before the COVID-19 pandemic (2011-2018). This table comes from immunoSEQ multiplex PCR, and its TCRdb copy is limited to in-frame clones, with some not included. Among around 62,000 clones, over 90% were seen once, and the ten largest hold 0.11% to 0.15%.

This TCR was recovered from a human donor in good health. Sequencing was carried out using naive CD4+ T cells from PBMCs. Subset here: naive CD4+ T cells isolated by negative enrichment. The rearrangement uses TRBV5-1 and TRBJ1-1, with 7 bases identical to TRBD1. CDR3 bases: TGCGCCAGCAGCGACGGGACAGCCGAAGCTTTCTTT. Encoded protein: CASSDGTAEAFF. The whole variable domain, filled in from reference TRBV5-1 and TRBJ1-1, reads KAGVTQTPRYLIKTRGQQVTLSCSPISGHRSVSWYQQTPGQGLQFLFEYFSETQRNKGNFPGRFSGRQFSNSRSEMNVSTLELGDSALYLCASSDGTAEAFFGQGTRLTVV.